This record looks at one TCR beta chain sequence and its context. The sample belongs to a study of control samples from healthy donors and cancer patients. CDR3 length: 14 amino acids. Germline-derived CDR1 and CDR2 are LGHDT and YNNKEL (reference sequence). V shed 3 bases and J shed 2 bases, with 11 bases lying between them. Libraries were prepared by immunoSEQ multiplex PCR; TCRdb keeps only in-frame clonotypes and omits some of them. The repertoire consists of roughly 130,000 clones, with around 90% occurring once and the leading ten covering about 2.5%. The sequencing sample was made of blood. The sequence derives from a man between 18 and 35 years old in good health. This sequence joins TRBV3-1 (or the pseudogene TRBV3-2) and TRBJ2-7; D ambiguous. The CDR3 nucleotides are TGTGCCAGCAGCCATTTCCAGCAGCCCTACGAGCAGTACTTC. Translating it yields CASSHFQQPYEQYF.